Included here is one T cell receptor beta chain sequence, with context. Antigen specificity is unknown. This CDR3 comprises 13 residues. Germline-derived CDR1 and CDR2 are SGHTA and FQGNSA. V shed 11 bases and J 5 bases; nucleotides not matched to a gene: 9. The sample belongs to a study of response to subunit inactivated influenza vaccine. General study points: T cells newly recruited by each seasonal influenza vaccination are few, the authors suggested.

From the RT-PCR reads, TCRdb called clonotypes with MiXCR, one entry per CDR3 protein. The sample yields hundreds of thousands of distinct CDR3 sequences, around 8% seen once. The sequence was obtained from a man aged 50 to 69 who received an inactivated influenza vaccine. The chain combines TRBV7-2 with TRBJ1-1, with 9 bases aligning to TRBD1. This specimen was PBMCs from blood, taken about 23 months after vaccination. CDR3 DNA sequence: TGTGCCTGTCACAGGGGGCAGGAGACTGAAGCTTTCTTT. Its protein is CACHRGQETEAFF.